The T cell receptor (beta chain) under discussion was sequenced for a study of blood T cells in healthy people across ages (dated by TCRdb to between 2014 and 2017). Describing the broader study: In model experiments, roughly one uniquely barcoded TCR beta cDNA molecule per two T cells was captured by template switching. To track age-related changes in TCR beta repertoire diversity, the study relied on deep sequencing normalized with unique cDNA molecular identifiers. Donors were grouped into four age groups: young (average roughly 17 years), middle-aged (over 35), aged (around 60) and long-lived (over 80). Donors of different ages were randomly distributed across sequencing lanes to avoid experimental bias. Using the same blood draw, the study looked at two additional independent replicas of 1 million unique cDNA reads for two donors, one aged 18 to 30 and the other aged 80 or older.

Libraries were constructed by 5' RACE. Sequencing relied on an Illumina HiSeq 2500. A second PCR of about 6 to 11 cycles was run with a J-beta primer mix and a sample-barcoded 5' primer. Each TCR beta cDNA molecule received a unique molecular identifier from a template-switch 5' adaptor carrying 12 random nucleotides. Each sample yielded at least 2.5 million CDR3-containing paired-end reads. The Mint cDNA synthesis kit, primed by a TRBC-specific oligonucleotide, was used to synthesize first-strand cDNA from all RNA. Following uracil-DNA glycosylase treatment, all cDNA underwent a first 18-cycle PCR with the universal primers M1SS and BC2_uni_R. The study's processing was this. Normalization of each sample was performed by random selection of 1 million high-quality reads, each carrying a distinct molecular identifier. Reads with shared molecular identifiers were discarded instead of being binned into consensus sequences. CDR3 identification, clonotype clustering and error correction used MiTCR with a Q25 quality threshold and the strictest error-elimination algorithm. A nonparametric unseen species model with Euler transformation was used to estimate lower-bound total TCR beta diversity. The public reads were run again by TCRdb, first through fastp at Q25 and then through MiXCR, and only productive beta chains were kept. Rows are unified per CDR3 protein, each entry keeping the most common DNA and genes. The V and J calls, along with clone size, are taken from TCRdb and not from the paper's own processing. The sample has roughly 1,500,000 distinct CDR3 sequences on record, about 31% of them singletons. Approximately 10% of the sample belongs to the ten largest clones.

Worth noting for this clonotype: Its antigen is not yet known. Base qualities are not at hand, and no much larger clone is one base apart.

Donors were approximately 42 systemically healthy Caucasian individuals from Russia aged roughly 6 to 90 years. Each donor gave around 9.5 milliliters of peripheral blood, collected into EDTA-treated Vacutainer tubes. Ficoll-Paque density-gradient centrifugation was used to isolate PBMCs, with at least 6.5 million obtained per sample. Trizol reagent was used to extract total RNA from PBMCs, with at least 6 micrograms per sample. Naive CD45RAhigh/CD27high T cell percentages were measured by flow cytometry on a PBMC aliquot from every donor. The CDR3 has 14 amino acids, counting the end cysteine and phenylalanine. The read is trimmed to its CDR3 DNA, 42 bases read in frame from base 1. Per the germline V gene (reference sequence), DFQATT is the CDR1 and SNEGSKA is the CDR2. V and J lose 3 bases and 0 bases, and a span of 10 bases separates them. Study-wide conclusions, independent of this receptor: Total diversity estimates from one million sequenced T cells were considered lower bounds and underestimates. Compared with the aged group, the long-lived group had more naive CD4+ T cells, fewer expanded clones and increased TCR diversity, suggesting age selection. Because the CMV infection status of the donors was unknown, age-related changes in expanded clonotypes may potentially have been confounded. As age increased, observed TCR beta diversity per million T cells dropped in a roughly linear way, and a significant reduction was already evident by age about 40. Because profiling used bulk unsorted PBMCs, naive and antigen-experienced compartments could not be compared conclusively. The percentage of naive T cells measured by flow cytometry correlated strongly with observed TCR beta diversity.

The TCR originated in a woman in her 30s in good health. The chain employs TRBV20-1 and TRBJ2-3; the D segment might be TRBD1 or TRBD2, since each matches 5 bases. Material: blood. The CDR3 is CSASWGPSTDTQYF. The DNA sequence is TGCAGTGCTAGTTGGGGACCTAGCACAGATACGCAGTATTTT.